The sequence of this TCR beta chain was determined in a study of shared clonotypes between healthy human individuals. Regarding the study as a whole: The generation probabilities recorded for non-shared clonotypes fell below those of clonotypes shared by all four donors. Estimated richness was generally greater in naive than memory subsets.

Between the trimmed V and J ends, which lost 3 bases and 1 base, there was a span of 15 bases. The CDR3 sequence is 15 residues long. CDR1 and CDR2 (germline): GTSNPN, SVGIG (reference sequence). CD45RA+ naive and CD45RA-negative memory subsets were separated from CD4+ cells. Remarks on this clone: Its antigen is not identified.

Each subset's genomic DNA was shared equally among a number of immunoSEQ plates. Using immunoSEQ multiplex PCR, the repertoire was profiled, and TCRdb retains in-frame clones only, with some absent. The data contain 2 million to 3 million clones, roughly 93% of them singletons. Material for sequencing was naive CD4+ T cells from PBMCs. The sample's subset: CD45RA+ positively selected. This TCR derives from a man aged 18 to 29 in good health. Some clones in this sample may be carry-over from other donors' samples. V and J are TRBV30 and TRBJ1-1, with D perhaps matching TRBD1 (5 bases). The CDR3 loop reads CAWRRGGAGNTEAFF. CDR3 nucleotide sequence: TGTGCCTGGAGGCGAGGAGGGGCAGGGAACACTGAAGCTTTCTTT.